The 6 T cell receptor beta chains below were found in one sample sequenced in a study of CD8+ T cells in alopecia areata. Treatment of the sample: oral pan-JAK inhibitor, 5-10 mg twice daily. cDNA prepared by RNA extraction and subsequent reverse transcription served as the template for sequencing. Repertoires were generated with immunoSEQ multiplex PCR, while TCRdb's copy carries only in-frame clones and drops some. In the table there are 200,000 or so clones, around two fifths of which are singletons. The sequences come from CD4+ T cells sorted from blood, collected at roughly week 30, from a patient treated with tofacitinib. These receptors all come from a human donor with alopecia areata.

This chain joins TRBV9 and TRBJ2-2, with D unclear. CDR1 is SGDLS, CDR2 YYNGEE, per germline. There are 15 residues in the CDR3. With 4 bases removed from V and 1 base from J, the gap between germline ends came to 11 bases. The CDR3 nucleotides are TGTGCCAGCAGCAAAAAGACAAGGAACACCGGGGAGCTGTTTTTT. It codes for CASSKKTRNTGELFF.

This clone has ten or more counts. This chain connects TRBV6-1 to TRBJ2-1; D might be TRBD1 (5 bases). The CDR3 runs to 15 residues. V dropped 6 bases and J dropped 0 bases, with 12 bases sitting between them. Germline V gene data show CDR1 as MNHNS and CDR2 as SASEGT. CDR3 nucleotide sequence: TGTGCCAGCAGGTGGACAACAAGCTCCTACAATGAGCAGTTCTTC. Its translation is CASRWTTSSYNEQFF.

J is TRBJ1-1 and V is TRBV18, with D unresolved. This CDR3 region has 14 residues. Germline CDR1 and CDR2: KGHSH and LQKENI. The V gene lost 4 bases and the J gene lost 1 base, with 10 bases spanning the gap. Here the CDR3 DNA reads TGTGCCAGCTCACACGGCCAGCGGAACACTGAAGCTTTCTTT. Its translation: CASSHGQRNTEAFF.

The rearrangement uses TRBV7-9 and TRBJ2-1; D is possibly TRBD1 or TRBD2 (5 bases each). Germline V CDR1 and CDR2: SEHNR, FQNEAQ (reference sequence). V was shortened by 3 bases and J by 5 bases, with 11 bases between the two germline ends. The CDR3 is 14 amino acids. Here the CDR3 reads CASSLPWGHNEQFF. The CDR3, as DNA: TGTGCCAGCAGCTTGCCGTGGGGACACAATGAGCAGTTCTTC. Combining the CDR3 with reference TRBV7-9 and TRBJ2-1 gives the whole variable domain DTGVSQNPRHKITKRGQNVTFRCDPISEHNRLYWYRQTLGQGPEFLTYFQNEAQLEKSRLLSDRFSAERPKGSFSTLEIQRTEQGDSAMYLCASSLPWGHNEQFFGPGTRLTVL.

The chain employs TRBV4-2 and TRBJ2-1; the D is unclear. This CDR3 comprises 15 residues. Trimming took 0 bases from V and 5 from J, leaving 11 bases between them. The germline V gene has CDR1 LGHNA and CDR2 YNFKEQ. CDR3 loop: CASSQEQKADNEQFF. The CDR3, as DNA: TGTGCCAGCAGCCAAGAGCAGAAGGCCGACAATGAGCAGTTCTTC.

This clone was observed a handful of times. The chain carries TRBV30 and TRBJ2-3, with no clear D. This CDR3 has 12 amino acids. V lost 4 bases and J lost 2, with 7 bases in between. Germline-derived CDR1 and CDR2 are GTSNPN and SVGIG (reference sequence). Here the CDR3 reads CAWTPLTDTQYF. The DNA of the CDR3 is TGTGCCTGGACTCCCCTCACAGATACGCAGTATTTT.